The TCR beta chain described here comes from a study of a mutant IDH1 vaccine in newly diagnosed glioma. Germline V gene data show CDR1 as SNHLY and CDR2 as FYNNEI. The CDR3 is 12 residues long. Trimming shortened V by 8 bases and J by 4 bases, and 12 bases separated the two germline ends. Documented time point: week 35, safety follow-up. In the vaccine, a single dose held 300 ug of the mutant IDH1 20-mer peptide, along with topical imiquimod. Assay used: immunoSEQ multiplex PCR; TCRdb lists only in-frame clones, some missing. The table records roughly 52,000 clones, about 82% of them present only once. Comment on this clone: Antigen unknown.

The TCR comes from a man in his forties with glioma. Sequences were derived from PBMCs, sampled from a glioma patient whose treatment included an IDH1 peptide vaccine. This rearrangement joins TRBV2 to TRBJ2-7; possibly TRBD1 or TRBD2 for D (5 bases each). The DNA for the CDR3 is TGTGCCAGCGGGGCGGGTCAGTACGAGCAGTACTTC. Translating it yields CASGAGQYEQYF.